The 10 T cell receptor beta chains presented below share a single source sample, sequenced in a study of blood T cells in healthy people across ages. Through a sample-barcoded 5' primer and a J-beta primer mix, a second PCR was run for 7 to 11 cycles. TCRdb fed the 5' RACE reads into MiXCR, producing one record per CDR3 protein. Of roughly 700,000 distinct CDR3 sequences in the sample, around half were seen once. The sample comprised blood. These receptors came from a woman aged 55-70 years in good health.

The rearrangement uses TRBV29-1 and TRBJ2-5; D may be TRBD2 (5 bases). Germline lookup yields CDR1 SQVTM and CDR2 ANQGSEA. The CDR3 contains 12 residues. Deletions cut 7 bases from V and 0 bases from J, with 9 bases between. In DNA form, the CDR3 reads TGCAGCGGTGGGGAGAACCAAGAGACCCAGTACTTC. Amino acid sequence: CSGGENQETQYF.

The V and J genes are TRBV4-1 and TRBJ1-2, with TRBD1 identical over 8 bases. CDR1 is MGHRA, CDR2 YSYEKL, per germline. The CDR3 is 17 amino acids. Unmatched junction bases numbered 12, after V lost 3 bases and J lost 3 bases. The CDR3 nucleotides are TGCGCCAGCAGCCACCTCGACAGGGGAGTCCGCGACTATGGCTACACCTTC. Translating gives CASSHLDRGVRDYGYTF.

This clonotype came up a few times. The chain joins TRBV6-5 to TRBJ1-4; D gene unclear. The CDR3 runs to 16 residues. V was pared by 0 bases and J by 3 bases, with 11 bases between. Germline assignment: CDR1 MNHEY and CDR2 SVGAGI. The CDR3 region is CASSYSGPLANEKLFF. The CDR3, as DNA: TGTGCCAGCAGTTACTCAGGGCCCCTGGCTAATGAAAAACTGTTTTTT.

V usage is TRBV6-5 and J usage is TRBJ2-7; perhaps TRBD1 as D (6 bases). Trimming pared 8 bases from V and 1 base from J, leaving 18 bases between. The CDR3 has 15 amino acids. Germline V gene data show CDR1 as MNHEY and CDR2 as SVGAGI. The DNA of the CDR3 is TGTGCCAGCTCATACAAGGACAGAAAATCCTACGAGCAGTACTTC. Its translation: CASSYKDRKSYEQYF.

This chain links TRBV30 with TRBJ1-2; D remains ambiguous. The CDR3 runs 11 residues. In germline, CDR1 is GTSNPN, CDR2 SVGIG (reference sequence). V was shortened by 3 bases and J by 6 bases, with 8 bases between the two germline ends. CDR3 bases: TGTGCCTGGAGCCGGGAGAATGGCTACACCTTC. It is translated as CAWSRENGYTF.

J is TRBJ1-2 and V is TRBV7-9; no clear D. The CDR3 length is 14 residues. The germline gives CDR1 SEHNR, CDR2 FQNEAQ (reference sequence). The V and J ends lost 5 bases and 4 bases respectively, with 14 bases between them. For the CDR3, the DNA is TGTGCCAGCAGCCCCGGGCCCGAAAGCTATGGCTACACCTTC. Encoded protein: CASSPGPESYGYTF.

V usage is TRBV27 and J usage is TRBJ2-3, with TRBD1 identical over 8 bases. Trimming at V came to 5 bases and at J to 8 bases, leaving 18 bases not matched to a gene. Per germline, CDR1 MNHEY and CDR2 SMNVEV (reference sequence). This CDR3 has 17 residues. The DNA of the CDR3 is TGTGCCAGCAGTCCCGACAGGGGCTGGAAGTTTATGGGTACGCAGTATTTT. It yields the protein CASSPDRGWKFMGTQYF.

V and J are TRBV20-1 and TRBJ2-1, with D unclear. Trimming stripped 3 bases from V and 0 bases from J, with 6 bases between. The CDR3 is made up of 13 amino acids. CDR1 DFQATT and CDR2 SNEGSKA come from the germline V gene (reference sequence). CDR3 amino acids: CSASWSSYNEQFF. The CDR3 DNA is TGCAGTGCTAGCTGGAGCTCCTACAATGAGCAGTTCTTC.

This clonotype was picked up a small number of times. This rearrangement joins TRBV5-1 to TRBJ2-5, with 8 nucleotides matching TRBD1. TRBJ2-7 matches the DNA end more closely, so the J call is doubtful. CDR1 SGHRS and CDR2 YFSETQ come from the germline V gene. The CDR3 consists of 19 residues. The CDR3 region has the DNA TGCGCCAGCAGCTTGGACCAGGGGGCTTTCAGGAGGGCCATCTACGAGCAGTACTTC. Translation: CASSLDQGAFRRAIYEQYF.

The chain links TRBV7-2 to TRBJ2-7; a weak D match, TRBD2 (5 bases). V was pared by 5 bases and J by 1 base, with 15 bases between. From germline, CDR1 is SGHTA and CDR2 FQGNSA. The CDR3 runs to 15 residues. CDR3 nucleotide sequence: TGTGCCAGCAGCATTGCAAGCGGAGAGTCCTACGAGCAGTACTTC. Protein: CASSIASGESYEQYF. Looking up the rest from reference TRBV7-2 and TRBJ2-7 gives the full variable domain: GAGVSQSPSNKVTEKGKDVELRCDPISGHTALYWYRQSLGQGLEFLIYFQGNSAPDKSGLPSDRFSAERTGGSVSTLTIQRTQQEDSAVYLCASSIASGESYEQYFGPGTRLTVT.